The entry below describes one T cell receptor (beta chain). This clonotype was seen ten or more times. It has no known antigen specificity. Qualities for individual bases were not recorded, and no much larger clone is one base off. Genomic DNA served as template for TCR beta VDJ combination and CDR3 sequence profiling. An Illumina HiSeq 2000 was the platform used for TCR repertoire sequencing. The paper's data handling went like this. TRBV/TRBJ rearrangement plots, CDR3 size and DJ length profiles, and Simpson's diversity index were used to evaluate the repertoires. The most abundant DNA sequence in the deep sequencing data was defined as the immunodominant clone. CDR3 amino acid sequences were checked for sharing across subjects and were also compared against the VDJdb database and published repertoires. The public reads were reprocessed in TCRdb via fastp at Q25 and MiXCR, keeping in-frame beta chains. Each CDR3 protein gets just one entry, which takes the most common genes and DNA from the rows behind it. These V and J calls originate from TCRdb's pipeline instead of the authors' own analysis. In this sample the table shows a few hundred thousand distinct CDR3 sequences, about a third of which occur a single time. The ten largest account for 0.95% to 1.2% of the sample.

This record belongs to a study of CD8+CD57+ T cells in acquired aplastic anemia (dated by TCRdb to between 2017 and 2018). Study-wide context: DNA extracted from sorted CD4+ and CD8+ cells had a mean of around 3 ug, with a range of about 0.18 to 27.4 ug. Healthy donor samples averaged approximately 10 million reads for CD4+ and 11 million to 12 million for CD8+ cells. What the research found in general, with its limitations: Fewer than 35 CD8+ CDR3 sequences were found to be shared between patients and controls, but these sequences appeared to be highly expressed in patients and within the immunodominant clones of the patients. No significant difference in CD8+ Simpson's diversity was found between patients and healthy controls (P=0.060).

In this study, sorted CD4+ and CD8+ T cells from the blood of healthy subjects and of severe aplastic anemia patients had their TCR repertoires deep-sequenced. Ficoll-Paque density gradient centrifugation was used to isolate peripheral blood mononuclear cells. Before DNA extraction, CD4+ and CD8+ T cells were sorted by FACS or by magnetic beads. Its CDR3 holds 16 amino acids, cysteine through phenylalanine. The read is trimmed to its CDR3 DNA, 48 bases read in frame from base 1. The germline V gene (reference sequence) sets CDR1 to LNHDA and CDR2 to SQIVND. V is cut by 5 bases and J by 0 bases, and the space between the germline ends is 13 bases.

The specimen was sorted CD4+, CD8+, or CD8+CD57+ T cells (not recorded which) from PBMCs. This TCR derives from a human donor in good health, serving as a control. The chain is encoded by TRBV19 joined to TRBJ1-4; TRBD1 is a possible D gene, resting on 5 matching bases. The CDR3 here reads CASSGTRITTNEKLFF. The nucleotides read TGTGCCAGTAGTGGGACCAGGATTACAACTAATGAAAAACTGTTTTTT.